This is a list of T cell receptor beta chains from one sample in a study of CD8 T cells in ankylosing spondylitis. MiXCR was run by TCRdb on the 5' RACE reads, yielding one entry per CDR3 protein. The sample yields about 270,000 distinct CDR3 sequences, 32% seen once. The source material was blood, either unsorted or a sorted T cell fraction (not recorded which). The receptor set was obtained from a male donor with ankylosing spondylitis or in good health (not recorded which). Each CDR3 is given with its conserved first and last residue.

v_gene	CDR3aa
TRBV6-5	CASSSPPRDRGKETQYF
TRBV6-5	CASSYSTPSYEQYF
TRBV7-9	CASSPRSYNNEQFF
TRBV20-1	CSAPTDRVQPQHF
TRBV7-6	CASSSPTDQGARLTDTQYF
TRBV20-1	CSALKQGQPSDEQYF
TRBV20-1	CSALRGPSYNEQFF
TRBV20-1	CSARDRTGGANEQFF
TRBV20-1	CSASGGEQYF
TRBV7-8	CASSLGVAGYQETQYF
TRBV7-6	CASSLHTNYEQYF
TRBV12-3/TRBV12-4	CASSWTSRETQYF
TRBV4-1	CASSPMISPYEQYF
TRBV6-5	CASSSSSGFNKNIQYF
TRBV7-9	CASSLQTGPNYGYTF
TRBV7-9	CASGPTVQETQYF
TRBV7-6	CASSADSLNTEAFF
TRBV7-9	CASSPWGGTGAYEQYF
TRBV6-1	CASTGDGPYNEQFF
TRBV11-2	CASSLGWFWETQYF
TRBV27	CASSLGQGTSYEQYF
TRBV20-1	CSARDEKDSTSTDTQYF
TRBV18	CASSPNSGTEAFF
TRBV2	CASSELQGAGQYF
TRBV5-1	CASSLTGIEQYF
TRBV20-1	CSAEYRDFVSYEQYF
TRBV20-1	CSASMAGPTDTQYF
TRBV10-3	CAIKGDSNQPQHF
TRBV12-3/TRBV12-4	CASSLLGSRAFF
TRBV4-1	CASSQGGPETQYF
TRBV20-1	CSASREAGNQPQHF
TRBV12-3/TRBV12-4	CASSRVGSLNIQYF
TRBV7-2	CASSWDRSSYEQYF
TRBV5-6	CASSLGLGAGFSYEQYF
TRBV20-1	CSARELRNRDSYHYEQYF
TRBV20-1	CSAMVSRRATDTQYF
TRBV30	CAWLGTDYEQYF
TRBV20-1	CSASPLAGIYNEQFF
TRBV7-9	CASSWGTATNEQFF
TRBV20-1	CSANWETQYF
TRBV30	CAWSLVSTDTQYF
TRBV6-1	CASLTGVPPNTEAFF
TRBV7-6	CASSPDRDDNEQFF
TRBV28	CASSLAGGTYNEQFF
TRBV20-1	CSARESGTEAFF
TRBV6-1	CASRPTGGGQPQHF
TRBV6-4	CASSEGGGTDTQYF
TRBV20-1	CSVRVGDNEQFF
TRBV28	CASSPPGGSYNEQFF
TRBV5-5	CASSPDRIYEQYF
TRBV7-9	CASSLAPDSNQPQHF
TRBV20-1	CSAGKLAGYEQYF
TRBV29-1	CSVKDTVTDTQYF
TRBV6-5	CASSYGTALNTEAFF
TRBV20-1	CSASPWGGNQPQHF
TRBV12-3/TRBV12-4	CASSFGPSGETQYF
TRBV15	CATSIMSGSGNTIYF
TRBV7-2	CASSPQWDEQYF
TRBV10-3	CAIGTGDTDTQYF